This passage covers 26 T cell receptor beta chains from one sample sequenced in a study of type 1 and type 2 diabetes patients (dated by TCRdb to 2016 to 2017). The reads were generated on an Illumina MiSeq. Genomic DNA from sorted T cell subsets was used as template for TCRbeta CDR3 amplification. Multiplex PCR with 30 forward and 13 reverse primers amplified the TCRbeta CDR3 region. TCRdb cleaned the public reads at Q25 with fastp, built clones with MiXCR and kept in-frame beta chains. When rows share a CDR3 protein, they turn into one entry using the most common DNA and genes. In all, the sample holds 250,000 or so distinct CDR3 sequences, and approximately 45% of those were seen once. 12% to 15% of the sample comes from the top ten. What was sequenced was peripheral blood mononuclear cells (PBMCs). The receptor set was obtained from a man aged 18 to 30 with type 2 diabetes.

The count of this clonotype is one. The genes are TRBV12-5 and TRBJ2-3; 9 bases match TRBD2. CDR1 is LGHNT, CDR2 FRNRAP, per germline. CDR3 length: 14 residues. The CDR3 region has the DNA TGTGCCAGCAGTTTAATTAGCGGGGGTGATACGCAGTATTTT. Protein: CASSLISGGDTQYF.

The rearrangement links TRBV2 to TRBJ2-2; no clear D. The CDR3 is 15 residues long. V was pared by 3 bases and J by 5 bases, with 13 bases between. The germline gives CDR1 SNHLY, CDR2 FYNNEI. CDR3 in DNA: TGTGCCAGCAGTGAGTTGTCAGATGGAACCGGGGAGCTGTTTTTT. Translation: CASSELSDGTGELFF.

The CDR3, as DNA: TGTGCCTGGAGTACAGGACAGGGGTACTATGGCTACACCTTC. As protein: CAWSTGQGYYGYTF. The chain carries TRBV24-1 and TRBJ1-2; TRBD1 matches at 9 bases. The V gene end was trimmed by 12 bases and the J gene end by 3 bases; junction bases not matched to a gene: 10. CDR1 is KGHDR and CDR2 is SFDVKD in the germline V gene. This CDR3 has 14 amino acids.

The CDR3 sequence is CASSDRLATNEKLFF. CDR3 nucleotide sequence: TGTGCCAGCAGTGACAGACTAGCAACTAATGAAAAACTGTTTTTT. The rearrangement links TRBV25-1 to TRBJ1-4; D uncertain. The CDR3 is 15 residues long. V gave up 3 bases and J gave up 0 bases, with 8 bases separating them. Germline V gives CDR1 MGHDK, CDR2 SYGVNS.

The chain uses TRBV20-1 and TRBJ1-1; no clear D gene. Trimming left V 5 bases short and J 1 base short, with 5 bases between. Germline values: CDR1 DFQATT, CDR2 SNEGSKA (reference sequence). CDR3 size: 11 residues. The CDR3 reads CSAARNTEAFF. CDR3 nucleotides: TGCAGTGCTGCCAGGAACACTGAAGCTTTCTTT.

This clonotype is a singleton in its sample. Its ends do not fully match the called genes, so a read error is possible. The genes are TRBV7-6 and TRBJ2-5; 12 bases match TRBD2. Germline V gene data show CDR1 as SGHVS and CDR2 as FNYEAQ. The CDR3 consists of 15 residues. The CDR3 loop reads CASSKGLAGRETQYF. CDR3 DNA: TGTGCTAGCAGCAAGGGACTAGCGGGCAGAGAGACCCAGTACTTC.

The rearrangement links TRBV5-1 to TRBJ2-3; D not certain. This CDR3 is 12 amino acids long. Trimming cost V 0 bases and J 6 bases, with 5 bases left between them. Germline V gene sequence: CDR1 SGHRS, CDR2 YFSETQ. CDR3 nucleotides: TGCGCCAGCAGCTTGGATAAGGATACGCAGTATTTT. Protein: CASSLDKDTQYF. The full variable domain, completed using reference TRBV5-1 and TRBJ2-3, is KAGVTQTPRYLIKTRGQQVTLSCSPISGHRSVSWYQQTPGQGLQFLFEYFSETQRNKGNFPGRFSGRQFSNSRSEMNVSTLELGDSALYLCASSLDKDTQYFGPGTRLTVL.

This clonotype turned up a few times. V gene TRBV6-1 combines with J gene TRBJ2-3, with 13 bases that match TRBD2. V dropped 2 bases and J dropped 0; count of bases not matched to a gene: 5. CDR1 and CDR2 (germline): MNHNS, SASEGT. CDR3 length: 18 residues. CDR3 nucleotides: TGTGCCAGCAGTGAATGGACTAGCGGGAGCAGTAGCACAGATACGCAGTATTTT. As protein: CASSEWTSGSSSTDTQYF.

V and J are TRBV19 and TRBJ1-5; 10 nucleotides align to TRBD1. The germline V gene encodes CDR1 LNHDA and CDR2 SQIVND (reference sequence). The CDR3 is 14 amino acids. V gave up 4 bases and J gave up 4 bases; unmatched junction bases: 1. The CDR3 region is CASSRDRGNQPQHF. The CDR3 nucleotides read TGTGCCAGTAGTAGGGACAGGGGTAATCAGCCCCAGCATTTT.

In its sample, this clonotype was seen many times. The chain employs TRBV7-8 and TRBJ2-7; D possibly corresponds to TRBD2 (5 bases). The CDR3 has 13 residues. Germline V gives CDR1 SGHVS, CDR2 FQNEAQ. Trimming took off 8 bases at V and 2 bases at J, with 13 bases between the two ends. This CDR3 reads CASGPGRTYEQYF. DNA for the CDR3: TGTGCCAGCGGGCCGGGAAGGACCTACGAGCAGTACTTC.

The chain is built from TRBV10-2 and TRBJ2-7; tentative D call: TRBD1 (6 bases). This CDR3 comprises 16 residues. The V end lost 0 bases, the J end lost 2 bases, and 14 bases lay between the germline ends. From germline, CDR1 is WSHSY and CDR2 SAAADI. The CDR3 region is CASSESKTGKTYEQYF. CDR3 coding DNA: TGCGCCAGCAGTGAGTCGAAAACAGGGAAAACCTACGAGCAGTACTTC.

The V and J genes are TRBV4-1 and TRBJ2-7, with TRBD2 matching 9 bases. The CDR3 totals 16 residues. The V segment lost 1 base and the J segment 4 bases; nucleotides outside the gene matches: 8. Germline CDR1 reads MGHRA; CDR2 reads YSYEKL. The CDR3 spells CASSQVGREGPYEQYF. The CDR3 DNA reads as TGCGCCAGCAGCCAAGTGGGGCGGGAGGGCCCGTACGAGCAGTACTTC.

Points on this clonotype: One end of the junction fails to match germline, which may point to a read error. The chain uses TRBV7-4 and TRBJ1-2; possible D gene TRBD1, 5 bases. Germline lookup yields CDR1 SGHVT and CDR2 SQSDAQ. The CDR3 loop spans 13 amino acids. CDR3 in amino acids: CASSLEEQARLAF. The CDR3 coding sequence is TGTGCCAGCAGCTTAGAGGAACAGGCCCGGTTGGCCTTC.

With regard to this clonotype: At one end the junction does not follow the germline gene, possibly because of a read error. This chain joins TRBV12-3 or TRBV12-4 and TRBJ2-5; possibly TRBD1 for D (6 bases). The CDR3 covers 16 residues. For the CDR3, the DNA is TGTGCCAGCAGCTTAGTCCTCGACAGGAACCAAGAGACCCAGTACTTC. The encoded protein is CASSLVLDRNQETQYF.

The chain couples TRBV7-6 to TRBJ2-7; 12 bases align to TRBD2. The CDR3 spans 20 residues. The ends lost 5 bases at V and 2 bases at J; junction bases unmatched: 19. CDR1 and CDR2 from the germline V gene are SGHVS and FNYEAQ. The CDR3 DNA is TGTGCCAGCAGCCCCCGAAGACTAGCGGGAGATGGCTTAATGCCCTACGAGCAGTACTTC. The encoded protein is CASSPRRLAGDGLMPYEQYF.

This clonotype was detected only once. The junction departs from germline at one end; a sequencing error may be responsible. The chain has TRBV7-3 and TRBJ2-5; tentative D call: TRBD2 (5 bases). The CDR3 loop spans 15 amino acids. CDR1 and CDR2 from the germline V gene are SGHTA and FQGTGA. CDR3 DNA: TGCGCCAGCAGCCTCCCTAGCCGGGGACAAGAGACCCAGTACTTC. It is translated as CASSLPSRGQETQYF.

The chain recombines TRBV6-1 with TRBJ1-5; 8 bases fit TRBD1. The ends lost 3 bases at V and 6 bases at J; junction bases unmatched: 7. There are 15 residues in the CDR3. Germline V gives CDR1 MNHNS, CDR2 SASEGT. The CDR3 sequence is CASSDAQGARQPQHF. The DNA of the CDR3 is TGTGCCAGCAGTGACGCCCAGGGGGCACGTCAGCCCCAGCATTTT.

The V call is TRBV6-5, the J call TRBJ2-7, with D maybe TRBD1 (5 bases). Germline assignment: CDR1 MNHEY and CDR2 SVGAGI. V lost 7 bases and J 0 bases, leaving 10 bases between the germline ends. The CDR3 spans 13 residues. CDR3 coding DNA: TGTGCCAGCATGACAGAAAGCTCCTACGAGCAGTACTTC. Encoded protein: CASMTESSYEQYF.

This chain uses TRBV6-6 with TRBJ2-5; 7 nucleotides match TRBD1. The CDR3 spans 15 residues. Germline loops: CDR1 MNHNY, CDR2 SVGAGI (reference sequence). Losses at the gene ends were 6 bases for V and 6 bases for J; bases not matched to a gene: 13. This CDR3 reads CASSTNRGNGKTQYF. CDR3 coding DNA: TGTGCCAGCAGCACAAACAGGGGCAATGGAAAGACCCAGTACTTC.

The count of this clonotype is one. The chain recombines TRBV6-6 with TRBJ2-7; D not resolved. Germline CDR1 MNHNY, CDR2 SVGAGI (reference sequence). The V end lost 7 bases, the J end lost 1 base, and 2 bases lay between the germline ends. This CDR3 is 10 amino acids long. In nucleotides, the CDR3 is TGTGCCAGCACTTCCTACGAGCAGTACTTC. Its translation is CASTSYEQYF.

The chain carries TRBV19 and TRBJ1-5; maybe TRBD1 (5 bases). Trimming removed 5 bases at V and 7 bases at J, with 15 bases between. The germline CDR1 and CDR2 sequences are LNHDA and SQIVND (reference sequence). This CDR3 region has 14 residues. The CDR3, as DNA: TGTGCCAGTAGTCCGGATGGAAGGGGACAGCCCCAGCATTTT. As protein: CASSPDGRGQPQHF.

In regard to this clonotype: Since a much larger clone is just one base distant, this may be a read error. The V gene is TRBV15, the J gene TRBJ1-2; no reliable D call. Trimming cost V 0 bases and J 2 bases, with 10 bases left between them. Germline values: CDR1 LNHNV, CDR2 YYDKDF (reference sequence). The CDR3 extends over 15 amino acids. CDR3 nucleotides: TGTGCCACCAGCAGAGATCGAAGCCCAAACTATGGCTACACCTTC. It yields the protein CATSRDRSPNYGYTF. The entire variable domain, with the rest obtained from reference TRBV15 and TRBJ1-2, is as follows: DAMVIQNPRYQVTQFGKPVTLSCSQTLNHNVMYWYQQKSSQAPKLLFHYYDKDFNNEADTPDNFQSRRPNTSFCFLDIRSPGLGDTAMYLCATSRDRSPNYGYTFGSGTRLTVV.

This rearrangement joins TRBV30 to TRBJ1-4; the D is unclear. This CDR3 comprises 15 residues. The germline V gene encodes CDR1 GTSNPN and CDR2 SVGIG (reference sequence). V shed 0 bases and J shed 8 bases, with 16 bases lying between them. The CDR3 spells CAWSVPAGLGEKLFF. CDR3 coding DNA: TGTGCCTGGAGTGTACCTGCAGGACTAGGGGAAAAACTGTTTTTT.

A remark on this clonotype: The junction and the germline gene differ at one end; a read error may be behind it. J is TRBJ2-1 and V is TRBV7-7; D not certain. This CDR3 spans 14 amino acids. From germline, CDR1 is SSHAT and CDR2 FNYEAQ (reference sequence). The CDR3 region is CASSPDGSYNEQFF. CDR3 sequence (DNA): TGTGCTAGCAGCCCCGACGGCTCCTACAATGAGCAGTTCTTC.

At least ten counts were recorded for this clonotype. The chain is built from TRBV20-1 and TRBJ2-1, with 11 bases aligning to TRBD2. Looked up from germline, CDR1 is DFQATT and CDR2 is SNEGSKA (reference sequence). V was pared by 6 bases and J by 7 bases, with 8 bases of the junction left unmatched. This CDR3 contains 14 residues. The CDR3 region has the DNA TGCAGTGCACCGACTAGCGGGGACCGTAATGAGCAGTTCTTC. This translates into CSAPTSGDRNEQFF.

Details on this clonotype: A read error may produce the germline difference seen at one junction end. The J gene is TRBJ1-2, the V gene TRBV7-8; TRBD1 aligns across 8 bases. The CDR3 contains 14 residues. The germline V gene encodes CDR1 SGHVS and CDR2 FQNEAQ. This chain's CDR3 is CASSTRTGNHGCTF. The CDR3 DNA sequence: TGTGCCAGCAGCACTAGGACAGGGAACCATGGCTGCACCTTC.